A selection of T cell receptor beta chains follows, all from one sample in a study of CD8+CD57+ T cells in acquired aplastic anemia. One entry per CDR3 protein results from TCRdb running MiXCR on the reads. The top ten clones hold 0.75% to 0.95% of a sample with about 470,000 distinct CDR3 sequences, around 32% of them seen once. Sequencing input: sorted CD4+, CD8+, or CD8+CD57+ T cells (not recorded which) from PBMCs. These receptors all stem from a human donor with aplastic anemia. The CDR3 runs from the conserved cysteine through the conserved F or W. A D gene is named only where the DNA matches it firmly. Some rows have no size entry. The others give once, few or many, or a class for an expanded clone.

- | - | TRBJ1-3 | TRBV10-3 | CAISGQGYGNTIYF | TGTGCCATCAGTGGCCAGGGGTACGGAAACACCATATATTTT
- | many | TRBJ2-7 | TRBV19 | CASSPIGRAGEQYF | TGTGCCAGTAGCCCCATCGGCAGGGCGGGCGAGCAGTACTTC
- | once | TRBJ2-5 | TRBV7-9 | CASSLRGGTQYF | TGTGCCAGCAGCTTGAGGGGGGGGACCCAGTACTTC
- | few | TRBJ1-1 | TRBV2 | CASSEAGVNTEAFF | TGTGCCAGCAGTGAAGCAGGGGTAAACACTGAAGCTTTCTTT
- | few | TRBJ1-5 | TRBV30 | CAWSAEELGQPQHF | TGTGCCTGGAGTGCGGAGGAGTTAGGCCAGCCCCAGCATTTT
- | many | TRBJ1-1 | TRBV10-3 | CAAVGGGNTEAFF | TGTGCTGCCGTCGGAGGAGGGAACACTGAAGCTTTCTTT
- | few | TRBJ2-7 | TRBV6-5 | CASSSPGYYEQYF | TGTGCCAGCAGTTCCCCAGGATACTACGAGCAGTACTTC
- | few | TRBJ2-7 | TRBV7-2 | CASSLVLGGYEQYF | TGTGCCAGCAGCTTGGTGCTGGGTGGCTACGAGCAGTACTTC
- | - | TRBJ2-3 | TRBV9 | CASSVDNRGVYTDTQYF | TGTGCCAGCAGCGTAGATAATAGGGGAGTTTACACAGATACGCAGTATTTT
- | - | TRBJ2-7 | TRBV28 | CASTTLGQSYEQYF | TGTGCCAGCACCACTCTAGGACAGTCCTACGAGCAGTACTTC
- | - | TRBJ1-3 | TRBV4-2 | CASSPGQTFSGNTIYF | TGTGCCAGCAGCCCCGGACAGACCTTCTCTGGAAACACCATATATTTT
TRBD2 | - | TRBJ2-4 | TRBV3-1 | CASGTGGTKNIQYF | TGTGCCAGCGGAACCGGGGGGACCAAAAACATTCAGTACTTC
- | few | TRBJ1-5 | TRBV4-1 | CASSQQTSDYKPQHF | TGCGCCAGCAGCCAACAAACATCCGACTATAAGCCCCAGCATTTT
- | many | TRBJ1-5 | TRBV7-2 | CASSLAHNQPQHF | TGTGCCAGCAGCTTAGCTCACAATCAGCCCCAGCATTTT
- | few | TRBJ2-2 | TRBV10-3 | CASSYRRETNTGELFF | TGTGCCAGCAGTTACAGACGGGAGACGAACACCGGGGAGCTGTTTTTT
- | many | TRBJ1-2 | TRBV6-1 | CATLPPAGRYGYTF | TGTGCCACCTTACCGCCAGCAGGACGCTATGGCTACACCTTC
- | - | TRBJ2-4 | TRBV10-3 | CASSESGIENIQYF | TGTGCCAGCAGCGAGTCCGGGATTGAGAACATTCAGTACTTC
- | - | TRBJ1-2 | TRBV5-4 | CASSSTDRPNYGYTF | TGTGCCAGCAGCTCCACAGACAGGCCTAACTATGGCTACACCTTC
TRBD2 | - | TRBJ2-3 | TRBV11-2 | CASSLVLSGTRDTQYF | TGTGCCAGCAGCTTAGTTCTCAGCGGGACCCGAGATACGCAGTATTTT
- | - | TRBJ2-3 | TRBV29-1 | CSVRHGQSTDTQYF | TGCAGCGTGAGACATGGACAGAGCACAGATACGCAGTATTTT
- | few | TRBJ2-2 | TRBV9 | CASSGIGPNTGELFF | TGTGCCAGCAGCGGAATTGGGCCGAACACCGGGGAGCTGTTTTTT
- | - | TRBJ1-6 | TRBV10-1 | CASSESSSNSPLHF | TGCGCCAGCAGTGAGTCATCCTCGAATTCACCCCTCCACTTT
- | - | TRBJ1-2 | TRBV5-1 | CASSSSGRDGYTF | TGCGCCAGCAGCTCCTCGGGGCGGGATGGCTACACCTTC
- | few | TRBJ2-5 | TRBV24-1 | CATTPRGRVQETQYF | TGTGCCACCACCCCCAGGGGACGTGTACAAGAGACCCAGTACTTC
TRBD2 | - | TRBJ2-1 | TRBV20-1 | CSARGGLSGSSYNEQFF | TGCAGTGCTAGAGGAGGTCTTAGCGGGAGCTCCTACAATGAGCAGTTCTTC
- | few | TRBJ2-5 | TRBV29-1 | CSVEWGAGETQYF | TGCAGCGTTGAATGGGGGGCCGGGGAGACCCAGTACTTC
- | - | TRBJ2-1 | TRBV5-1 | CASREQVVGEQFF | TGCGCCAGCAGAGAGCAGGTGGTCGGGGAGCAGTTCTTC
TRBD1 | - | TRBJ1-1 | TRBV25-1 | CASSAFGTGGPNTEAFF | TGTGCCAGCAGCGCCTTCGGGACAGGGGGCCCAAACACTGAAGCTTTCTTT
- | many | TRBJ1-6 | TRBV9 | CASSVGQVYNSPLHF | TGTGCCAGCAGCGTAGGGCAGGTCTATAATTCACCCCTCCACTTT